What follows are 18 T cell receptor beta chains derived from one specimen sequenced in a study of blood T cells in healthy people across ages. A second PCR of 7 to 11 cycles used a sample-barcoded 5' primer and a J-beta primer mix. TCRdb re-analysed the 5' RACE reads in MiXCR, keeping a single row per CDR3 protein. The data show 750,000 or so distinct CDR3 sequences, 20% to 25% seen once. This same sample was also taken into another study, of T cells of mothers and their children.

Sequenced input: blood. The receptors stem from a boy aged 10-17 years in good health.

J is TRBJ1-1 and V is TRBV2; TRBD1 matches 9 bases. The CDR3 runs to 20 residues. Germline V gene lookup returns CDR1 SNHLY and CDR2 FYNNEI. The V and J ends lost 6 bases and 0 bases, in that order; junction bases with no gene match: 20. CDR3 sequence reads: CASRYTEGGQGAILNTEAFF. In nucleotides, the CDR3 is TGTGCCAGCAGGTATACCGAGGGGGGACAGGGCGCTATATTGAACACTGAAGCTTTCTTT.

V is TRBV29-1 and J is TRBJ2-3; D unclear. V dropped 1 base and J dropped 9 bases, with 20 bases sitting between them. This CDR3 has 15 amino acids. Germline assignment: CDR1 SQVTM and CDR2 ANQGSEA. The chain's CDR3 is CSVEGVRPEAGTQYF. The CDR3 nucleotides are TGCAGCGTTGAAGGAGTGAGGCCAGAGGCAGGAACGCAGTATTTT.

The chain is built from TRBV9 and TRBJ2-5; 10 nucleotides agree with TRBD2. The CDR3 is 17 residues long. J was trimmed by 2 bases and V by 3 bases; bases with no gene match: 10. Per the germline V gene, CDR1 is SGDLS and CDR2 is YYNGEE. CDR3 in amino acids: CASSDQRPAGGQETQYF. The CDR3 DNA sequence: TGTGCCAGCAGCGACCAAAGACCAGCGGGAGGGCAAGAGACCCAGTACTTC.

This clonotype was detected a few times. The chain uses TRBV12-3 or TRBV12-4 and TRBJ2-5, with 9 bases matching TRBD2. The CDR3 extends over 15 amino acids. Losses at the gene ends were 8 bases for V and 5 bases for J; bases not matched to a gene: 12. CDR3 coding DNA: TGTGCCAGCGGGGTAACAGCGGGGGGAGGGGAGACCCAGTACTTC. It translates to CASGVTAGGGETQYF.

V and J are TRBV7-2 and TRBJ2-5; D gene unclear. The length of the CDR3 is 17 residues. Germline V gives CDR1 SGHTA, CDR2 FQGNSA. V was shortened by 0 bases and J by 0 bases, with 14 bases between the two germline ends. This CDR3 is CASSLASRATNQETQYF. DNA for the CDR3: TGTGCCAGCAGCTTAGCGTCTAGGGCTACCAACCAAGAGACCCAGTACTTC.

The chain carries TRBV5-1 and TRBJ2-5; TRBD1 agrees at 9 bases. The J call may be in error: the DNA end matches TRBJ2-1 better. Germline values: CDR1 SGHRS, CDR2 YFSETQ. The CDR3 runs to 15 residues. In DNA, the CDR3 is TGCGCCAGCAGCTCAACAGGGGGCTCTATCAATGAGCAGTTCTTC. It codes for CASSSTGGSINEQFF.

V is TRBV29-1 and J is TRBJ2-7, with D uncertain. Germline V gene data show CDR1 as SQVTM and CDR2 as ANQGSEA. The V gene lost 4 bases and the J gene lost 5 bases, with 18 bases spanning the gap. This CDR3 region has 14 residues. CDR3 protein: CSVAELPIGDEQYF. As DNA, the CDR3 is TGCAGCGTTGCCGAACTCCCTATAGGCGACGAGCAGTACTTC.

V usage is TRBV14 and J usage is TRBJ2-3, with D perhaps matching TRBD1 (6 bases). With 7 bases removed from V and 3 bases from J, the gap between germline ends came to 14 bases. Germline CDR1 and CDR2: SGHDN and FVKESK. This CDR3 has 14 residues. CDR3 bases: TGTGCCAGCACCCGACAGGAGAGGACAGATACGCAGTATTTT. Translation: CASTRQERTDTQYF.

This clonotype was seen a few times. CDR3 protein: CASSLLFGIEQFF. Here the CDR3 DNA reads TGTGCCAGCAGTTTATTGTTCGGAATTGAGCAGTTCTTC. The chain is built from TRBV28 and TRBJ2-1; D not certain. The V gene lost 1 base and the J gene lost 9 bases, with 10 bases spanning the gap. This CDR3 spans 13 amino acids. In germline, CDR1 is MDHEN, CDR2 SYDVKM.

Ten or more counts support this clonotype. The CDR3 region is CASSGSSYNEQFF. CDR3 DNA: TGTGCCAGTAGCGGGAGCTCCTACAATGAGCAGTTCTTC. This sequence joins TRBV3-1 and TRBJ2-1; 9 bases agree with TRBD2. Trimming took 9 bases from V and 0 from J; bases not matched to a gene: 0. CDR1 is LGHDT and CDR2 is YNNKEL in the germline V gene (reference sequence). This CDR3 has 13 amino acids.

Comment on this clonotype: One junction end does not reproduce the germline sequence, and a read error may be involved. The chain uses TRBV6-1 and TRBJ2-1; D gene ambiguous. This CDR3 is 14 amino acids long. Germline V gene lookup returns CDR1 MNHNS and CDR2 SASEGT. The CDR3 DNA is TGTGCCAGCAGCAACTCCCATGCGTACAATAAGCAGTTCTTC. Protein sequence: CASSNSHAYNKQFF.

J is TRBJ2-3 and V is TRBV29-1; TRBD2 aligns across 9 bases. V shed 7 bases, J shed 10 bases, and the junction held 18 bases outside the gene matches. The CDR3 consists of 15 residues. Germline CDR1 is SQVTM and CDR2 is ANQGSEA. Here the CDR3 reads CSAGSSGGSGGPQYF. DNA of the CDR3: TGCAGCGCTGGGAGTAGCGGGGGCTCGGGCGGTCCGCAGTATTTT.

In its sample, this clonotype was seen a few times. This may arise from a read error, as a much more abundant clone is one base away. The rearrangement joins TRBV5-7 to TRBJ2-2; the match to TRBD1 covers 9 bases. TRBV5-7 is classed as an ORF, of uncertain function. The CDR3 consists of 16 residues. CDR3 amino acids: CAGSRRLQGADGELFF. The CDR3 nucleotides read TGTGCCGGCAGCAGGCGCCTACAGGGGGCCGACGGGGAGCTGTTTTTT.

This chain connects TRBV20-1 to TRBJ2-4, with D perhaps matching TRBD2 (5 bases). Between the trimmed V and J ends, which lost 2 bases and 4 bases, there was a span of 9 bases. In germline, CDR1 is DFQATT, CDR2 SNEGSKA (reference sequence). This CDR3 comprises 13 residues. The CDR3 nucleotides read TGCAGTGCTAGATCGGGGTTTAAAAACATTCAGTACTTC. Translating it yields CSARSGFKNIQYF.

The table lists this clonotype with a few counts. The V and J genes are TRBV4-1 and TRBJ2-6; D is uncertain. This CDR3 is 15 amino acids long. V shed 0 bases and J shed 4 bases, with 7 bases lying between them. Germline lookup yields CDR1 MGHRA and CDR2 YSYEKL. CDR3 sequence: CASSQDAPGANVLTF. CDR3 nucleotides: TGCGCCAGCAGCCAAGACGCTCCGGGGGCCAACGTCCTGACTTTC.

V usage is TRBV7-6 and J usage is TRBJ1-5; a weak D match, TRBD1 (5 bases). The CDR3 has 16 residues. V lost 5 bases, J lost 1 base, and 15 bases lay in between. Germline CDR1 is SGHVS and CDR2 is FNYEAQ. The CDR3 sequence: CASSPQLGESNQPQHF. CDR3 DNA sequence: TGTGCCAGCAGCCCGCAGTTGGGGGAGAGCAATCAGCCCCAGCATTTT.

This clonotype was observed a handful of times. The J gene is TRBJ2-1, the V gene TRBV20-1; 11 positions agree with TRBD2. J was trimmed by 4 bases and V by 5 bases; bases with no gene match: 7. The germline V gene has CDR1 DFQATT and CDR2 SNEGSKA (reference sequence). The CDR3 is made up of 15 amino acids. The DNA of the CDR3 is TGCAGTGCTCATCAACCTAGCGGGGGGTACAATGAGCAGTTCTTC. Protein product: CSAHQPSGGYNEQFF.

This clonotype was counted a few times. This rearrangement joins TRBV7-9 to TRBJ2-5; D ambiguous. The J call is in doubt because the DNA end fits TRBJ2-7 better. The CDR3 runs 13 residues. Germline assignment: CDR1 SEHNR and CDR2 FQNEAQ (reference sequence). The CDR3 DNA reads TGTGCCAGCAGCTTACACAGTAGCTACGAGCAGTACTTC. Its protein product is CASSLHSSYEQYF.